The TCR beta chain described here comes from a study of tumor-infiltrating lymphocytes in glioblastoma multiforme (dated by TCRdb to the late 2010s). In terms of the full investigation: To find out whether intratumoral genomic heterogeneity fosters TIL diversity, the study jointly investigated somatic mutations, TIL diversity and immune response activity. Here is what the overall study found, with its caveats: RNA-based TCR sequencing may distort clone frequencies because T cells carry unequal numbers of TCR transcripts. The authors noted that sorting T cells into functional subsets, which was not done in this study, would be a future improvement. Generalizability was limited because only one glioblastoma patient was included in the TCR and somatic mutation analysis.

Notes on this clonotype: The target of this receptor is not known. Within one base of it there is no much larger clone, and no base qualities were kept.

The germline ends are 8 bases apart after V is trimmed by 3 bases and J by 8 bases. Including cysteine and phenylalanine, the CDR3 has 11 amino acids. The CDR3 DNA has 33 bases and is translated from base 1. From a lookup of the germline V gene (reference sequence), CDR1 and CDR2 are DFQATT and SNEGSKA. A modified ARM-PCR protocol with multiple V-beta primers and a C-beta primer was used to build TCRB libraries from RNA via three nested multiplex PCR rounds. TCRB-specific cDNA was synthesized from roughly 0.5 ug total RNA with ProtoScript II Reverse Transcriptase and a C-beta primer. For the TCRB libraries, no unique molecular identifiers were described. In the third PCR, barcodes and adapters were added over around 25 cycles with Deep VentR (exo-) polymerase, and the 250-500 bp bands were then gel purified. TCRB libraries were sequenced with 250 bp paired-end reads on an Illumina HiSeq 2500. As for the original processing: Trimmomatic was used to clean reads, FLASH to merge reads, MiGEC to assign V, D and J segments, and VDJtools to perform the analysis. The Shannon-Wiener diversity index, calculated using VDJtools, was used to quantify repertoire diversity. TCRdb took the public reads, trimmed them with fastp at Q25, ran MiXCR for clone calling and kept in-frame beta chains. CDR3 protein duplicates are merged, each entry listing the most common genes and DNA. Clone size and V and J calls follow TCRdb, not the original study. Here the sample has tens of thousands of distinct CDR3 sequences; about 64% occur a single time. The ten biggest clones cover approximately 35% of the sample.

The AllPrep DNA/RNA mini kit was used to purify genomic DNA and total RNA at the same time from each of the ten tumor samples. All RNA had OD 260/280 ratios above 1.9 and RNA integrity numbers above 6.5. The clonotype originates from a male donor with glioblastoma. The material sequenced was brain tumor tissue. This chain joins TRBV20-1 to TRBJ2-1, with the identity of the D gene unclear. This receptor has the CDR3 CSASGRDEQFF. In nucleotide form, the sequence is TGCAGTGCTAGTGGTCGGGATGAGCAGTTCTTC.